This TCR beta chain was sequenced during a study of spatial heterogeneity in lung cancer. About the study: Consistent detection of more beta-chain than alpha-chain sequences was observed.

TCRdb independently ran MiXCR on the 5' RACE reads; one entry per CDR3 protein. The sample has about 18,000 distinct CDR3 sequences; around 6.8% are singletons. Germline assignment: CDR1 ENHRY and CDR2 SYGVKD. There are 13 residues in the CDR3. General observations from the study: Tumoral mutation counts were tracked by counts of expanded intratumoral alpha and beta TCRs. The study estimated 6% to 9% alpha and approximately 14% beta chain coverage of tumor T cells. There was tracking of ubiquitous and regional nonsynonymous mutations by the respective counts of ubiquitous and regional expanded TCRs.

Time point denoted: sample taken at primary tumor resection. This clonotype has a handful of counts. Its antigen is not known. This could be a read error, since a much larger clone is one nucleotide away. Sequencing was performed on lung tumor tissue, taken at surgery. The receptor was derived from a male donor with early-stage non-small cell lung cancer. This sequence joins TRBV10-3 and TRBJ1-2, with TRBD1 identical over 9 bases. Here the CDR3 DNA reads TGTGCCATCAGCGGACAGGGGTCATATGGCGACACCTTC. This encodes CAISGQGSYGDTF.